The 25 T cell receptor beta chains presented below share a single source sample, sequenced in a study of cytomegalovirus exposure and HLA in healthy donors. Both 60 Vbeta primers and 13 Jbeta primers went into the PCR. Assay: immunoSEQ multiplex PCR; the TCRdb copy retains only in-frame clones and omits some. The profile shows 150,000 to 200,000 clones, roughly 85% of them singletons. The sample comprised PBMCs. The receptor source for this set is a young man in good health and CMV-seropositive.

The chain uses TRBV2 and TRBJ1-2; D remains unclear. The CDR3 spans 14 residues. Germline V gene data show CDR1 as SNHLY and CDR2 as FYNNEI. V was cut by 5 bases and J by 0 bases, with 10 bases left in between. The CDR3 protein is CASSPGVANYGYTF. In DNA, the CDR3 is TGTGCCAGCAGTCCCGGGGTAGCTAACTATGGCTACACCTTC.

The table lists this clone with a count of one. The genes are TRBV5-1 and TRBJ1-4; tentatively, D is TRBD1 (6 bases). Trimming left V 0 bases short and J 7 bases short, with 13 bases between. The CDR3 sequence is 15 residues long. Germline CDR1 SGHRS, CDR2 YFSETQ. CDR3 region: CASSLVRGSGEKLFF. The CDR3 DNA reads as TGCGCCAGCAGCTTGGTGAGGGGGTCCGGTGAAAAACTGTTTTTT.

The CDR3 coding sequence is TGTGCCACCCGACAGGGGCTGGCCGGGGAGCTGTTTTTT. Its protein product is CATRQGLAGELFF. The chain recombines TRBV6-1 with TRBJ2-2; TRBD1 agrees at 8 bases. The CDR3 length is 13 residues. Germline V gene sequence: CDR1 MNHNS, CDR2 SASEGT. V lost 10 bases and J lost 6; bases outside the gene matches: 7.

This clone was found once. The J gene is TRBJ2-1, the V gene TRBV7-9; the match to TRBD1 covers 7 bases. Germline V gene sequence: CDR1 SEHNR, CDR2 FQNEAQ (reference sequence). The CDR3 is 16 residues long. Unmatched junction bases numbered 10, after V lost 4 bases and J lost 4 bases. The CDR3 DNA sequence: TGTGCCAGCAGCTCGCCAGACAGGGACGGATACAATGAGCAGTTCTTC. Amino acids: CASSSPDRDGYNEQFF.

This clone has more than one count but fewer than ten. The chain has TRBV15 and TRBJ2-1; 8 bases map to TRBD2. Germline CDR1 and CDR2: LNHNV and YYDKDF (reference sequence). V lost 5 bases and J lost 1; bases outside the gene matches: 4. The CDR3 is made up of 15 amino acids. This chain's CDR3 is CATSGSGASYNEQFF. CDR3 in DNA: TGTGCCACCAGCGGTAGCGGGGCTTCCTACAATGAGCAGTTCTTC.

The V and J genes are TRBV7-9 and TRBJ2-7; TRBD1 is a possible D gene (6 bases). The CDR3 has 14 residues. V shed 5 bases and J shed 5 bases, with 16 bases lying between them. The germline CDR1 and CDR2 sequences are SEHNR and FQNEAQ (reference sequence). The CDR3 spells CASSPSWTDDEQYF. The DNA for the CDR3 is TGTGCCAGCAGCCCATCCTGGACAGACGACGAGCAGTACTTC.

CDR3 sequence (DNA): TGTGCCAGCACCTTGGGGGGGTATACTGAAGCTTTCTTT. Residues: CASTLGGYTEAFF. The chain uses TRBV13 and TRBJ1-1; D perhaps matches TRBD1 (5 bases). Trimming removed 7 bases from V and 5 bases from J, with 14 bases in between. This CDR3 is built from 13 residues. The germline CDR1 and CDR2 sequences are PRHDT and FYEKMQ (reference sequence).

V usage is TRBV2 and J usage is TRBJ2-7; weak D call: TRBD1 (5 bases). Trimming cost V 11 bases and J 4 bases, with 21 bases left between them. This CDR3 region has 14 residues. Germline CDR1 reads SNHLY; CDR2 reads FYNNEI. The CDR3 loop is CAAAVGQGFYEQYF. CDR3 sequence (DNA): TGTGCCGCGGCAGTAGGGCAGGGCTTTTACGAGCAGTACTTC.

This chain connects TRBV4-1 to TRBJ1-5, with D perhaps matching TRBD1 (5 bases). The V end lost 4 bases, the J end lost 6 bases, and 16 bases lay between the germline ends. The length of the CDR3 is 15 residues. In germline, CDR1 is MGHRA, CDR2 YSYEKL. CDR3 loop: CASSPHAGEFQPQHF. CDR3 coding DNA: TGCGCCAGCAGCCCCCACGCGGGGGAATTTCAGCCCCAGCATTTT.

V and J are TRBV19 and TRBJ2-3; 7 bases map to TRBD1. After removal of 1 base from V and 0 bases from J, the junction contained 1 base not matched to a gene. This CDR3 is built from 15 residues. Germline V CDR1 and CDR2: LNHDA, SQIVND (reference sequence). DNA of the CDR3: TGTGCCAGTAGTATAGCACAGGGGAGCACAGATACGCAGTATTTT. Translated: CASSIAQGSTDTQYF.

The genes are TRBV7-3 and TRBJ1-1; 9 bases align to TRBD1. The CDR3 is 14 amino acids. The junction had 5 bases not matched to a gene; V was cut back by 4 bases and J by 5 bases. Looked up from germline, CDR1 is SGHTA and CDR2 is FQGTGA. In DNA, the CDR3 is TGTGCCAGCAGCTCGACAGGGGGTGTTACTGAAGCTTTCTTT. Translation gives CASSSTGGVTEAFF.

The rearrangement uses TRBV6-5 and TRBJ2-3, with D possibly matching TRBD2 (5 bases). V lost 5 bases to trimming and J lost 0 bases, with 12 bases between them. The CDR3 is 15 amino acids. CDR1 and CDR2 (germline): MNHEY, SVGAGI. CDR3 coding DNA: TGTGCCAGCAGTCCCATGGGGAGAAGCACAGATACGCAGTATTTT. This sequence encodes CASSPMGRSTDTQYF.

The rearrangement joins TRBV19 to TRBJ2-3, with 8 bases lining up with TRBD2. V lost 3 bases to trimming and J lost 6 bases; unmatched junction nucleotides: 11. The V gene's germline CDR1 is LNHDA and CDR2 SQIVND (reference sequence). This CDR3 region has 16 residues. CDR3 in amino acids: CASSIEAAGGLDTQYF. The DNA for the CDR3 is TGTGCCAGTAGTATCGAGGCGGCGGGAGGATTGGATACGCAGTATTTT.

In this sample, this clone turned up once. CDR3 protein: CASSQGSSGGRGETQYF. The CDR3 nucleotides are TGTGCCAGCAGCCAGGGGAGTAGCGGGGGGCGAGGGGAGACCCAGTACTTC. The V gene is TRBV4-2, the J gene TRBJ2-5; 10 bases are a match to TRBD2. The V segment lost 3 bases and the J segment 5 bases; nucleotides outside the gene matches: 12. The CDR3 covers 17 residues. The germline CDR1 and CDR2 sequences are LGHNA and YNFKEQ.

This clone occurred once. The DNA of the CDR3 is TGTGCCACCAGCAGTTCGGGGTCGGACTACGAGCAGTACTTC. It yields the protein CATSSSGSDYEQYF. J is TRBJ2-7 and V is TRBV15, with TRBD2 as a possible D gene (5 bases). Germline loops: CDR1 LNHNV, CDR2 YYDKDF (reference sequence). V gave up 3 bases and J gave up 3 bases, with 12 bases separating them. This CDR3 contains 14 residues. Full variable domain (remainder filled in from reference TRBV15 and TRBJ2-7): DAMVIQNPRYQVTQFGKPVTLSCSQTLNHNVMYWYQQKSSQAPKLLFHYYDKDFNNEADTPDNFQSRRPNTSFCFLDIRSPGLGDTAMYLCATSSSGSDYEQYFGPGTRLTVT.

Worth noting for this clone: The same CDR3 also results from other DNA sequences found in this sample. The rearrangement links TRBV10-3 to TRBJ1-3; D is unresolved. V gave up 2 bases and J gave up 0 bases, with 5 bases separating them. The CDR3 loop spans 14 amino acids. Germline CDR1 is ENHRY and CDR2 is SYGVKD. The CDR3 DNA reads TGTGCCATCAGTGAGGGTAGCTCTGGAAACACCATATATTTT. Residues: CAISEGSSGNTIYF.

The V call is TRBV12-5, the J call TRBJ2-2, with D perhaps TRBD2 (6 bases). The germline V gene encodes CDR1 LGHNT and CDR2 FRNRAP. The CDR3 consists of 13 residues. Between the trimmed V and J ends, which lost 4 bases and 3 bases, there was a span of 6 bases. The CDR3 loop is CASGSGDTGELFF. As DNA, the CDR3 is TGTGCTAGTGGTTCGGGAGACACCGGGGAGCTGTTTTTT.

Only a few counts were recorded for this clone. This sequence joins TRBV21-1 and TRBJ2-7; the listed D gene, TRBD2, was not tested against the DNA. TRBV21-1 is a pseudogene. The CDR3 length is 23 residues. Here the CDR3 reads CASSAQTGREPLHLMGVSYEQYF. CDR3 bases: TGTGCCAGCAGCGCGCAAACCGGTAGGGAGCCTCTACACCTCATGGGCGTTTCCTACGAGCAGTACTTC.

This chain uses TRBV11-3 with TRBJ1-2; tentative D call: TRBD1 (6 bases). The CDR3 covers 15 residues. Germline CDR1 SGHNT, CDR2 YENEEA. V was shortened by 5 bases and J by 1 base, with 14 bases between the two germline ends. CDR3 DNA: TGTGCCAGCAGCCATAAGGACAGCCTTAACTATGGCTACACCTTC. Amino acid sequence: CASSHKDSLNYGYTF.

This rearrangement joins TRBV9 to TRBJ1-6, with 7 bases lining up with TRBD1. This CDR3 has 14 amino acids. With V trimmed by 1 base and J by 5 bases, 0 bases remained unmatched. Germline CDR1 and CDR2: SGDLS and YYNGEE. The CDR3 DNA reads TGTGCCAGCAGCGTAACAGGGGATAATTCACCCCTCCACTTT. Translating gives CASSVTGDNSPLHF. Based on the CDR3 plus reference TRBV9 and TRBJ1-6, the full variable domain is DSGVTQTPKHLITATGQRVTLRCSPRSGDLSVYWYQQSLDQGLQFLIQYYNGEERAKGNILERFSAQQFPDLHSELNLSSLELGDSALYFCASSVTGDNSPLHFGNGTRLTVT.

The rearrangement links TRBV5-1 to TRBJ2-1; TRBD2 matches at 13 bases. Germline-derived CDR1 and CDR2 are SGHRS and YFSETQ. V trimming: 4 bases; J trimming: 8 bases; junction bases outside the gene matches: 9. CDR3 length equals 16 residues. The CDR3 is CASSEQLAGGPDEQFF. The CDR3 DNA reads TGCGCCAGCAGCGAACAACTAGCGGGGGGGCCCGATGAGCAGTTCTTC.

V is TRBV6-5 and J is TRBJ2-7; 7 bases fit TRBD2. The CDR3 totals 14 residues. Losses at the gene ends were 6 bases for V and 4 bases for J; bases not matched to a gene: 9. Looked up from germline, CDR1 is MNHEY and CDR2 is SVGAGI. The CDR3 region is CASSPRGGWYEQYF. In DNA form, the CDR3 reads TGTGCCAGCAGCCCGAGGGGAGGGTGGTACGAGCAGTACTTC.

This rearrangement joins TRBV7-3 to TRBJ2-7, with 7 bases identical to TRBD2. This CDR3 has 17 amino acids. J gave up 6 bases and V 0 bases, and 14 bases lay outside the gene matches. Germline CDR1 reads SGHTA; CDR2 reads FQGTGA. CDR3 in amino acids: CASSLTSPQRGLFEQYF. Written as DNA, the CDR3 is TGTGCCAGCAGCTTAACGTCCCCTCAGCGGGGTCTGTTCGAGCAGTACTTC.

The V call is TRBV6-5, the J call TRBJ2-5, with 7 bases that match TRBD2. CDR3 length: 15 amino acids. Germline CDR1 MNHEY, CDR2 SVGAGI. J lost 0 bases, V lost 7 bases, and 8 bases had no gene match. In nucleotides, the CDR3 is TGTGCCAGCAAAGGGACCCGGGGGGACCAAGAGACCCAGTACTTC. Residues: CASKGTRGDQETQYF.

This rearrangement joins TRBV18 to TRBJ2-1; 12 positions agree with TRBD2. This CDR3 has 19 amino acids. Germline trimming cut 2 bases from V and 4 bases from J; bases unmatched to any gene: 12. Germline-derived CDR1 and CDR2 are KGHSH and LQKENI. DNA for the CDR3: TGTGCCAGCTCACCAGCCAGGCTACGGACTAGCGGGGAGTACAATGAGCAGTTCTTC. It translates to CASSPARLRTSGEYNEQFF.